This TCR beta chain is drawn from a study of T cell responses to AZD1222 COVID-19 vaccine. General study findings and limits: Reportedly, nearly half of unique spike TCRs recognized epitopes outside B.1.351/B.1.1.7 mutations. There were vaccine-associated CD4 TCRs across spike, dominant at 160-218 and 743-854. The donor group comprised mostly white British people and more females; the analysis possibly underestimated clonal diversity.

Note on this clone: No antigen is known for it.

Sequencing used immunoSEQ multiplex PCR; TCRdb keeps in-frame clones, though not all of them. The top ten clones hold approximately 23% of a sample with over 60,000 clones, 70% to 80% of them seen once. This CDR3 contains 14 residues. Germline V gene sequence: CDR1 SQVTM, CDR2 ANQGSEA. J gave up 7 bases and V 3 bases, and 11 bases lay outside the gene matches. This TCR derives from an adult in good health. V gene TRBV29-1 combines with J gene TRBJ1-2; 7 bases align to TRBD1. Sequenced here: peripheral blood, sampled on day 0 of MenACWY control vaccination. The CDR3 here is CSVEASDREGGYTF. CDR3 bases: TGCAGCGTTGAGGCGAGTGACAGGGAGGGTGGCTACACCTTC.